One sample yielded the 18 T cell receptor beta chains listed below, sequenced in a study of CXCR3-negative and CXCR3-positive naive CD8 T cells. Their specific antigens are unknown. Study outcomes and limitations: The study found more hydrophobic TRB CDR3s in CXCR3-positive naive cells than in CXCR3-negative naive cells.

All TRB cDNA libraries came from 5' RACE performed with UMI labels. Reanalyzing the 5' RACE reads, TCRdb keeps one entry per CDR3 protein, without DNA. This sample's clone table lists about 120,000 distinct CDR3 sequences. The sample consisted of naive CXCR3+ CD8+ T cells from blood. Stated subset: CD45RO-CCR7+CD27+CD95- naive CD8+ T cells expressing CXCR3 (TNR3+). Receptors were obtained from a human donor in good health. Some clones in this sample may be carry-over from other donors' samples.

V usage is TRBV12-3 or TRBV12-4 and J usage is TRBJ2-7; the D gene TCRdb calls, TRBD1, cannot be checked with no DNA. The CDR3 extends over 18 amino acids. This chain's CDR3 is CASSFRFGPGQSSYEQYF.

J is TRBJ1-1 and V is TRBV7-9; no DNA is available, so the TRBD1 call from TCRdb remains unchecked. The V gene's germline CDR1 is SEHNR and CDR2 FQNEAQ (reference sequence). The CDR3 consists of 12 residues. The CDR3 is CASSTGTFEAFF.

The chain's CDR3 is CSASTDWSIRGGAQYF. The chain is built from TRBV20-1 and TRBJ2-5; TCRdb selects TRBD1, and the lack of DNA leaves this call unchecked. Germline V gives CDR1 DFQATT, CDR2 SNEGSKA (reference sequence). The CDR3 consists of 16 residues.

CDR3 amino acids: CASSPISAQPQHF. This sequence joins TRBV12-3 or TRBV12-4 and TRBJ1-5. This CDR3 spans 13 amino acids.

The CDR3 region is CSVVGSGMNTEAFF. The rearrangement joins TRBV29-1 to TRBJ1-1; checking the TCRdb D call of TRBD1 is not possible without DNA. Germline CDR1 reads SQVTM; CDR2 reads ANQGSEA. CDR3 length: 14 residues.

The chain combines TRBV4-3 with TRBJ2-2. The CDR3 spans 14 residues. In germline, CDR1 is LGHNA, CDR2 YSLEER. The CDR3 loop reads CASSQSIGSGELFF.

The rearrangement uses TRBV7-6 and TRBJ2-1; TCRdb outputs TRBD1, but without DNA this stays unchecked. The CDR3 covers 15 residues. Per germline, CDR1 SGHVS and CDR2 FNYEAQ. CDR3 region: CASSLGDRNYNEQFF.

V gene TRBV7-6 combines with J gene TRBJ2-5; the TCRdb call, TRBD1, lacks DNA for checking. CDR1 is SGHVS and CDR2 is FNYEAQ in the germline V gene. The CDR3 totals 15 residues. The CDR3 spells CASSLGAGLQETQYF.

This rearrangement joins TRBV7-9 to TRBJ2-2; lacking DNA, the TRBD2 call made by TCRdb goes unchecked. The CDR3 is 13 amino acids. Germline assignment: CDR1 SEHNR and CDR2 FQNEAQ (reference sequence). This CDR3 is CASRPEGTGELFF.

The V and J genes are TRBV4-3 and TRBJ2-3. There are 16 residues in the CDR3. Germline lookup yields CDR1 LGHNA and CDR2 YSLEER. The CDR3: CASSQDPAGTTDTQYF.

This rearrangement joins TRBV4-1 to TRBJ2-1; TCRdb returns TRBD1, unconfirmable since there is no DNA. Germline-derived CDR1 and CDR2 are MGHRA and YSYEKL. The CDR3 loop spans 14 amino acids. CDR3: CASSGGTGLNEQFF.

This sequence joins TRBV20-1 and TRBJ2-5; TCRdb outputs TRBD1, but without DNA this stays unchecked. The CDR3 sequence is 17 residues long. The germline CDR1 and CDR2 sequences are DFQATT and SNEGSKA (reference sequence). CDR3 protein: CSARDLRPEQAQETQYF.

The rearrangement joins TRBV12-3 or TRBV12-4 to TRBJ2-1; TCRdb's assignment of TRBD2 cannot be checked, as there is no DNA. This CDR3 region has 16 residues. The CDR3 sequence is CASSSSLAGAHNEQFF.

V gene TRBV12-3 or TRBV12-4 combines with J gene TRBJ2-1; TCRdb's D call of TRBD2 is untestable without DNA. The CDR3 has 15 residues. The CDR3 spells CASSQTSGRAGEQFF.

This chain uses TRBV6-2 or TRBV6-3 with TRBJ2-1; as DNA is missing, the TRBD2 call by TCRdb cannot be tested. Germline V lookup: CDR1 MNHEY, CDR2 SVGEGT. The CDR3 runs 15 residues. Here the CDR3 reads CASIKEFGLKNEQFF.

The rearrangement joins TRBV14 to TRBJ2-3; TCRdb picks TRBD1, but there is no DNA to check that call. The CDR3 sequence is 20 residues long. Looked up from germline, CDR1 is SGHDN and CDR2 is FVKESK. This CDR3 reads CASSQTHLSRDTQSTDTQYF.

The V call is TRBV20-1, the J call TRBJ1-5. The CDR3 has 15 amino acids. CDR1 and CDR2 (germline): DFQATT, SNEGSKA (reference sequence). The CDR3: CSARDYTDPYQPQHF.

CDR3 protein: CATSRGGQIYGYTF. The rearrangement links TRBV15 to TRBJ1-2. Germline lookup yields CDR1 LNHNV and CDR2 YYDKDF (reference sequence). This CDR3 region has 14 residues.